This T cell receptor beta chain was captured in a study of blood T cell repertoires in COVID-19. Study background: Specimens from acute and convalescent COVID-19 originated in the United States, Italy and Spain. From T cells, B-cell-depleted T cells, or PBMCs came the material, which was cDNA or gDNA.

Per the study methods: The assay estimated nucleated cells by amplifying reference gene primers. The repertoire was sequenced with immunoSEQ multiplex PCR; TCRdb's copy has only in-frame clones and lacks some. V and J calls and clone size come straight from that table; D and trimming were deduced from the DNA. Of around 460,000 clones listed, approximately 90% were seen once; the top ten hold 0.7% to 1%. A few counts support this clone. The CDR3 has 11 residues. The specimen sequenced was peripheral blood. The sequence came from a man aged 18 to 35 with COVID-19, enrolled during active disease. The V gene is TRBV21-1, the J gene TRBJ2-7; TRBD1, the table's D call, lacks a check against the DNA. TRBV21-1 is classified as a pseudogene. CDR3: CASSPIYEQYF. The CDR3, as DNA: TGTGCCAGCAGCCCAATTTACGAGCAGTACTTC.